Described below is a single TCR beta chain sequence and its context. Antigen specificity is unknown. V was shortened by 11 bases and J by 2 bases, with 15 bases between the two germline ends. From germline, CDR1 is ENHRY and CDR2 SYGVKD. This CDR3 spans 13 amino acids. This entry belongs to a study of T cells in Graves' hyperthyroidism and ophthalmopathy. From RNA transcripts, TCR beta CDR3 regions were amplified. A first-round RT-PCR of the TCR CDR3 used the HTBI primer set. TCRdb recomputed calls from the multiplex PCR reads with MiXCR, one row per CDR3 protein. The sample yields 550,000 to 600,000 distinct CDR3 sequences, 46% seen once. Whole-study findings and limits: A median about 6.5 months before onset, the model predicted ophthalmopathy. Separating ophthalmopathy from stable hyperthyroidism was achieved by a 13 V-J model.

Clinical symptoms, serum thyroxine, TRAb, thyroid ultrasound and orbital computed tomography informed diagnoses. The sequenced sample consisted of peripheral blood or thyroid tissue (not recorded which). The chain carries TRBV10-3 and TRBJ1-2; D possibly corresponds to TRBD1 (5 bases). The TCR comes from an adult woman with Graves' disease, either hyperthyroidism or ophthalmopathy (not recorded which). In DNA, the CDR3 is TGTGCCGAACTTAGGAGGGGCAACTATGGCTACACCTTC. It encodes CAELRRGNYGYTF.